Below are 17 T cell receptor beta chains sequenced from a single sample in a study of T cell repertoires in cytomegalovirus infection. Via MiXCR, TCRdb re-called the reads, giving one row per CDR3 protein. The top ten clones hold approximately 8.2% of a sample with approximately 630,000 distinct CDR3 sequences, more than 20% of them seen once. The sequenced sample was CD8+ T cells from PBMCs. These receptors originate from a human donor in good health (CMV status not recorded). Some clones in this sample may be carry-over from other donors' samples.

CDR3 coding DNA: TGTGCCAGCAGTACCCCGGCTAGCGGGGAAAGAACTAGCACAGATACGCAGTATTTT. It specifies CASSTPASGERTSTDTQYF. V is TRBV28 and J is TRBJ2-3; TRBD2 aligns across 9 bases. The CDR3 has 19 amino acids. The ends lost 5 bases at V and 0 bases at J; junction bases unmatched: 15. Germline CDR1 is MDHEN and CDR2 is SYDVKM.

This clonotype was recorded many times. The chain carries TRBV7-8 and TRBJ2-1; D unresolved. CDR3 length: 14 residues. Per the germline V gene, CDR1 is SGHVS and CDR2 is FQNEAQ. Trimming left V 0 bases short and J 4 bases short, with 7 bases between. CDR3 in DNA: TGTGCCAGCAGCTTAGCGGGGAAGTACAATGAGCAGTTCTTC. It translates to CASSLAGKYNEQFF.

This clonotype was counted a few times. The chain recombines TRBV12-3 or TRBV12-4 with TRBJ2-3; D is ambiguous. The V gene lost 8 bases and the J gene lost 2 bases, with 5 bases spanning the gap. The CDR3 totals 11 residues. The CDR3 DNA is TGTGCCAGCCAGACCACAGATACGCAGTATTTT. This codes for CASQTTDTQYF.

The gene calls are TRBV6-2 or TRBV6-3 and TRBJ2-1, with D perhaps matching TRBD1 or TRBD2 (5 bases each). The CDR3 spans 14 residues. Germline CDR1 and CDR2: MNHEY and SVGEGT. The germline V and J ends were trimmed by 7 bases and 5 bases, with 15 bases remaining between them. The CDR3 region is CASTPKGPNNEQFF. The CDR3 DNA sequence: TGTGCCAGCACCCCCAAGGGACCCAACAATGAGCAGTTCTTC.

This clonotype was counted a few times. The chain couples TRBV7-9 to TRBJ1-2; 7 positions agree with TRBD1. V lost 0 bases to trimming and J lost 2 bases; unmatched junction nucleotides: 3. Germline V gene lookup returns CDR1 SEHNR and CDR2 FQNEAQ (reference sequence). This CDR3 is 15 amino acids long. The CDR3 nucleotides read TGTGCCAGCAGCTTAGCACAGGGGCTGAACTATGGCTACACCTTC. The encoded protein is CASSLAQGLNYGYTF.

This clonotype showed up many times. The rearrangement joins TRBV20-1 to TRBJ2-6; D gene unclear. CDR1 DFQATT and CDR2 SNEGSKA come from the germline V gene (reference sequence). V was trimmed by 6 bases and J by 0 bases, leaving 15 bases between them. The CDR3 has 16 amino acids. The CDR3 reads CSAPQWTSSGANVLTF. CDR3 bases: TGCAGTGCCCCTCAGTGGACGAGCTCTGGGGCCAACGTCCTGACTTTC.

The chain is built from TRBV7-9 and TRBJ1-2; D is perhaps TRBD1 (5 bases). Per the germline V gene, CDR1 is SEHNR and CDR2 is FQNEAQ (reference sequence). The CDR3 loop spans 15 amino acids. Trimming removed 1 base from V and 2 bases from J, with 11 bases in between. The CDR3 loop reads CASSLGRGTNYGYTF. CDR3 sequence (DNA): TGTGCCAGCAGCTTAGGGCGTGGGACGAACTATGGCTACACCTTC. Filled out from reference TRBV7-9 and TRBJ1-2, the complete variable domain reads DTGVSQNPRHKITKRGQNVTFRCDPISEHNRLYWYRQTLGQGPEFLTYFQNEAQLEKSRLLSDRFSAERPKGSFSTLEIQRTEQGDSAMYLCASSLGRGTNYGYTFGSGTRLTVV.

This clonotype has a handful of counts. The chain has TRBV6-5 and TRBJ2-6, with 7 bases that match TRBD2. The length of the CDR3 is 15 residues. CDR1 is MNHEY and CDR2 is SVGAGI in the germline V gene. The junction had 3 bases not matched to a gene; V was cut back by 7 bases and J by 0 bases. The CDR3 coding sequence is TGTGCCAGCACCGGGGGGAGCTCTGGGGCCAACGTCCTGACTTTC. Amino acids: CASTGGSSGANVLTF.

The chain combines TRBV6-5 with TRBJ2-3, with TRBD2 matching over 7 bases. Germline values: CDR1 MNHEY, CDR2 SVGAGI. This CDR3 is 15 amino acids long. The ends lost 0 bases at V and 6 bases at J; junction bases unmatched: 6. The CDR3 spells CASSYSLAVMDTQYF. CDR3 bases: TGTGCCAGCAGTTACTCTCTAGCGGTTATGGATACGCAGTATTTT.

The chain employs TRBV19 and TRBJ1-5, with TRBD1 matching over 10 bases. Per germline, CDR1 LNHDA and CDR2 SQIVND (reference sequence). The CDR3 is 16 amino acids. Trimming removed 6 bases from V and 7 bases from J; junction bases left unmatched: 12. Here the CDR3 DNA reads TGTGCCAGTAGCCAAACCCCGGGACAGGGGTTCCAGCCCCAGCATTTT. Its translation is CASSQTPGQGFQPQHF.

This clonotype appeared many times. The junction shows a germline mismatch at one end, possibly a read error. The chain joins TRBV4-1 to TRBJ2-1; D may be TRBD2 (7 bases). This CDR3 is built from 13 residues. Looked up from germline, CDR1 is MGHRA and CDR2 is YSYEKL. In nucleotides, the CDR3 is TGCGCCAGCAGCCAAGATCTGGCGGGGGCCCTTATCTTC. This translates into CASSQDLAGALIF.

This clonotype was seen ten or more times. V and J are TRBV2 and TRBJ2-5; D is tentatively TRBD1 or TRBD2 (7 bases each). The V and J ends lost 8 bases and 1 base respectively, with 20 bases between them. The CDR3 extends over 16 amino acids. Germline-derived CDR1 and CDR2 are SNHLY and FYNNEI. In DNA, the CDR3 is TGTGCCAGCCTCCGGGGGGACAGACAAACCCAAGAGACCCAGTACTTC. Protein sequence: CASLRGDRQTQETQYF.

This chain joins TRBV12-3 or TRBV12-4 and TRBJ2-1; no firm D call. Trimming stripped 10 bases from V and 5 bases from J, with 15 bases between. The CDR3 extends over 13 amino acids. The CDR3 is CATSGVLHNEQFF. CDR3 nucleotides: TGTGCCACCTCAGGCGTTCTGCACAATGAGCAGTTCTTC.

The V and J genes are TRBV6-2 or TRBV6-3 and TRBJ2-7; D might be TRBD2 (5 bases). Looked up from germline, CDR1 is MNHEY and CDR2 is SVGEGT. V shed 7 bases and J shed 5 bases, with 18 bases lying between them. The CDR3 length is 14 residues. The CDR3 DNA reads as TGTGCCAGCAACTTTAGGGAGTTCTTCGACGAGCAGTACTTC. This translates into CASNFREFFDEQYF.

This clonotype was recorded many times. The chain links TRBV7-9 to TRBJ2-7, with D unresolved. V shed 4 bases and J shed 2 bases, with 9 bases lying between them. Germline CDR1 SEHNR, CDR2 FQNEAQ (reference sequence). The CDR3 is 13 residues long. CDR3 amino acids: CASSSMDAYEQYV. Written as DNA, the CDR3 is TGTGCCAGCAGCTCAATGGACGCCTACGAGCAGTACGTC.

This clonotype was counted ten times or more. The chain recombines TRBV28 with TRBJ1-1, with D perhaps TRBD1 (5 bases). The CDR3 contains 15 residues. Trimming left V 2 bases short and J 0 bases short, with 10 bases between. Germline CDR1 MDHEN, CDR2 SYDVKM. CDR3 sequence: CASSLGQGVNTEAFF. CDR3 nucleotides: TGTGCCAGCAGTTTAGGGCAAGGGGTGAACACTGAAGCTTTCTTT.

This clonotype appeared a few times. The chain has TRBV7-8 and TRBJ2-1; TRBD2 matches 16 bases. The CDR3 covers 19 residues. Per the germline V gene, CDR1 is SGHVS and CDR2 is FQNEAQ. V shed 4 bases, J shed 3 bases, and the junction held 9 bases outside the gene matches. Here the CDR3 reads CASSSAPGLAGGFYNEQFF. The CDR3 nucleotides are TGTGCCAGCAGCTCGGCGCCGGGACTAGCGGGGGGGTTCTACAATGAGCAGTTCTTC. Full variable domain (rest looked up from reference TRBV7-8 and TRBJ2-1): GAGVSQSPRYKVAKRGQDVALRCDPISGHVSLFWYQQALGQGPEFLTYFQNEAQLDKSGLPSDRFFAERPEGSVSTLKIQRTQQEDSAVYLCASSSAPGLAGGFYNEQFFGPGTRLTVL.